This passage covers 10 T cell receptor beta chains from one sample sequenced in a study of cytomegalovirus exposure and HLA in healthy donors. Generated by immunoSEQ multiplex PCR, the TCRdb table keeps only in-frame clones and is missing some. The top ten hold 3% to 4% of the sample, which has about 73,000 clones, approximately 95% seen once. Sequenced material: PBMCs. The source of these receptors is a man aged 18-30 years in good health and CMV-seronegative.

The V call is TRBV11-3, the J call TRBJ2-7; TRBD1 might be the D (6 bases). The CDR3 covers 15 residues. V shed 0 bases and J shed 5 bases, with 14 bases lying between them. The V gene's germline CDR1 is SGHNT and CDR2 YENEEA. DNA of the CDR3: TGTGCCAGCAGCTTAGACAGGGGTTCGTCTAACGAGCAGTACTTC. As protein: CASSLDRGSSNEQYF.

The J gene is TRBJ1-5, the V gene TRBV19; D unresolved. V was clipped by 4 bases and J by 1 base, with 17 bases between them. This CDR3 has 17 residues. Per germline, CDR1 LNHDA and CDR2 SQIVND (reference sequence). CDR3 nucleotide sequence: TGTGCCAGTAGTACTTATTTCGCAGGTGGGAGCAATCAGCCCCAGCATTTT. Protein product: CASSTYFAGGSNQPQHF.

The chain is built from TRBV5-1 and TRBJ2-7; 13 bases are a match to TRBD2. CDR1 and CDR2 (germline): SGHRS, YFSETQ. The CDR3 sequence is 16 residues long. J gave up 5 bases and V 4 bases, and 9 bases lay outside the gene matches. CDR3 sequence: CASSMGLAGLIDEQYF. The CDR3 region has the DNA TGCGCCAGCAGCATGGGACTAGCGGGGTTAATCGACGAGCAGTACTTC.

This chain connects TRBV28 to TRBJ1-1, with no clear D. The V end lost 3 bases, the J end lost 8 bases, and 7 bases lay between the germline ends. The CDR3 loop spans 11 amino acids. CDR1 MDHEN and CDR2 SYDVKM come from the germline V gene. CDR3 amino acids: CASSLVREAFF. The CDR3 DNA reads TGTGCCAGCAGTTTGGTCAGGGAAGCTTTCTTT.

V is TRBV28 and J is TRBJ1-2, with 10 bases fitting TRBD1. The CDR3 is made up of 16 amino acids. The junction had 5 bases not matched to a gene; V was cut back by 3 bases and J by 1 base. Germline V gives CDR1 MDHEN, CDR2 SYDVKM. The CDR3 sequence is CASSFRDRGVNYGYTF. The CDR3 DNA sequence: TGTGCCAGCAGTTTCCGGGACAGGGGTGTTAACTATGGCTACACCTTC.

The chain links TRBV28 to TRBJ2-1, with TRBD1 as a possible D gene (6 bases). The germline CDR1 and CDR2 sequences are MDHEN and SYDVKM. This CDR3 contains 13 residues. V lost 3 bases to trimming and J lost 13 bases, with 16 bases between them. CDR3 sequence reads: CASSFQGTRIQFF. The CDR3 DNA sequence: TGTGCCAGCAGTTTTCAGGGGACCCGAATCCAGTTCTTC.

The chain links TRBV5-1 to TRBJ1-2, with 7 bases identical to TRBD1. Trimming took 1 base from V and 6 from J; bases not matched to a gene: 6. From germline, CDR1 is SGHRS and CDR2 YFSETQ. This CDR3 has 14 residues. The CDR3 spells CASSLRDSANGYTF. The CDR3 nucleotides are TGCGCCAGCAGCTTGAGGGACAGCGCTAATGGCTACACCTTC.

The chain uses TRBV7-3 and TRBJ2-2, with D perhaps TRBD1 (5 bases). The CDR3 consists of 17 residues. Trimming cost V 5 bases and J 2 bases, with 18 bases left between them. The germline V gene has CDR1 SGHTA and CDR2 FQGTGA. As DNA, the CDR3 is TGTGCCAGCAGCCCCGAACCAGGGTCCCGAAACACCGGGGAGCTGTTTTTT. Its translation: CASSPEPGSRNTGELFF.

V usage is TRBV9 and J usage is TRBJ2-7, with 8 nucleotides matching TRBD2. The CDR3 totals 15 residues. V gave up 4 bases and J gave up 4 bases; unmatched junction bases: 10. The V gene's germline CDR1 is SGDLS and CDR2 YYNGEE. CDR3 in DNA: TGTGCCAGCAGCCTTGGAGCGGGGGTTGTTTACGAGCAGTACTTC. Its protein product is CASSLGAGVVYEQYF.

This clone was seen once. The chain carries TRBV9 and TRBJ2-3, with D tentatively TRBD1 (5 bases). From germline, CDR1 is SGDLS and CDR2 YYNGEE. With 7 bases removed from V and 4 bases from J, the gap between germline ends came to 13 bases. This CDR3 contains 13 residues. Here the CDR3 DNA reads TGTGCCAGCGCGGCAGGGTATGCAGATACGCAGTATTTT. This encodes CASAAGYADTQYF.